This entry lists 15 T cell receptor beta chains sequenced from one sample in a study of neurological immune-mediated disorders (dated by TCRdb to between 2017 and 2020). The method was 5' RACE. Instrument on record: Illumina HiSeq 2500. TCRdb reprocessing: public reads trimmed at Q25 with fastp, clones called with MiXCR, in-frame beta chains kept. For every CDR3 protein sequence, its rows merge into one entry that carries the most common genes and DNA. Here the sample has about 66,000 distinct CDR3 sequences; roughly 4.3% occur a single time. Of the sample, 6.5% to 7.5% falls within the top ten clones. Input material: PBMCs. These receptors were obtained from a man younger than 40 with multiple sclerosis.

This clonotype has ten or more counts. This rearrangement joins TRBV5-1 to TRBJ1-1, with a weak D call TRBD1 (5 bases). The CDR3 loop spans 15 amino acids. V lost 0 bases, J lost 2 bases, and 11 bases lay in between. CDR1 is SGHRS, CDR2 YFSETQ, per germline. The CDR3 loop reads CASSLATASNTEAFF. The CDR3 DNA reads as TGCGCCAGCAGCTTGGCGACAGCCTCTAACACTGAAGCTTTCTTT.

This clonotype was found many times. The V and J genes are TRBV28 and TRBJ1-5; D gene unclear. CDR3 size: 12 residues. Germline CDR1 MDHEN, CDR2 SYDVKM. The CDR3 DNA reads as TGTCAAAGCGGCCTGCCTAATCAGCCCCAGCATTTT. This encodes CQSGLPNQPQHF.

This clonotype was seen at least ten times. The chain couples TRBV6-1 to TRBJ1-5, with 7 positions matching TRBD1. The J segment lost 7 bases and the V segment lost 8 bases, leaving 8 bases of the junction unmatched. This CDR3 is 13 amino acids long. Germline loops: CDR1 MNHNS, CDR2 SASEGT. CDR3 sequence: CASSGQPQQPQHF. CDR3 sequence (DNA): TGTGCCAGCTCGGGACAGCCCCAACAGCCCCAGCATTTT.

This clonotype was seen at least ten times. The junction and the germline gene differ at one end; a read error may be behind it. The chain links TRBV20-1 to TRBJ1-1, with D unresolved. Germline CDR1 DFQATT, CDR2 SNEGSKA (reference sequence). The CDR3 has 14 residues. CDR3 region: CSARTTPMNTEAFF. DNA for the CDR3: TGCAGTGCTCGAACGACACCCATGAACACTGAAGCCTTCTTT.

This clonotype was counted only a few times. The chain has TRBV5-1 and TRBJ1-2; 9 bases line up with TRBD1. This CDR3 contains 14 residues. V gave up 4 bases and J gave up 4 bases; unmatched junction bases: 5. Germline V gene data show CDR1 as SGHRS and CDR2 as YFSETQ. CDR3 region: CASSRTGAGYGYTF. CDR3 coding DNA: TGCGCCAGCAGCCGGACAGGGGCTGGCTATGGCTACACCTTC.

V usage is TRBV24-1 and J usage is TRBJ2-3, with 11 nucleotides matching TRBD1. Germline-derived CDR1 and CDR2 are KGHDR and SFDVKD. The CDR3 runs to 16 residues. The V and J ends lost 3 bases and 6 bases, in that order; junction bases with no gene match: 7. Here the CDR3 reads CATSDKRTGGHDTQYF. CDR3 nucleotide sequence: TGTGCCACCAGTGATAAGAGGACAGGGGGCCACGATACGCAGTATTTT.

This clonotype was counted many times. The gene calls are TRBV5-6 and TRBJ1-1, with 8 bases that match TRBD1. Germline CDR1 is SGHDT and CDR2 is YYEEEE. The CDR3 has 16 residues. V was pared by 0 bases and J by 3 bases, with 7 bases of the junction left unmatched. In DNA form, the CDR3 reads TGTGCCAGCAGCTTGGGAGGATACAGGGGGGACACTGAAGCTTTCTTT. Translating gives CASSLGGYRGDTEAFF.

The sample holds many counts of this clonotype. The V call is TRBV3-1, the J call TRBJ2-3, with D uncertain. CDR1 is LGHDT and CDR2 is YNNKEL in the germline V gene (reference sequence). Trimming left V 1 base short and J 4 bases short, with 18 bases between. The CDR3 covers 17 residues. The CDR3 DNA reads TGTGCCAGCAGCCAAGGTCGAGCGAACAAGAAGGCAGATACGCAGTATTTT. This codes for CASSQGRANKKADTQYF.

This clonotype was picked up many times. The J gene is TRBJ1-2, the V gene TRBV3-1, with 7 bases identical to TRBD1. V shed 8 bases and J 2 bases; nucleotides not matched to a gene: 2. This CDR3 has 12 residues. Germline loops: CDR1 LGHDT, CDR2 YNNKEL (reference sequence). The CDR3 bases are TGTGCCAGCGCGACAGGGAACTATGGCTACACCTTC. Translation: CASATGNYGYTF.

This clonotype was seen many times. The chain carries TRBV5-6 and TRBJ2-3, with 9 bases identical to TRBD2. After removal of 4 bases from V and 6 bases from J, the junction contained 12 bases not matched to a gene. This CDR3 region has 16 residues. Germline assignment: CDR1 SGHDT and CDR2 YYEEEE. The CDR3 bases are TGTGCCAGCAGCCCGGGAGGGACTAGCTTTGGGGATACGCAGTATTTT. This sequence encodes CASSPGGTSFGDTQYF.

Ten or more counts support this clonotype. The J gene is TRBJ1-2, the V gene TRBV4-1; D unclear. CDR1 and CDR2 from the germline V gene are MGHRA and YSYEKL. The CDR3 covers 15 residues. Trimming stripped 2 bases from V and 6 bases from J, with 16 bases between. CDR3 sequence (DNA): TGCGCCAGCAGCCAACACGGCGAAGGGCGGGATGGCTACACCTTC. This codes for CASSQHGEGRDGYTF.

This clonotype was seen at least ten times. CDR3 residues: CASSHKHIGQTGANVLTF. The CDR3 DNA follows: TGTGCCAGCAGCCATAAGCACATAGGGCAAACTGGGGCCAACGTCCTGACTTTC. The chain couples TRBV7-8 to TRBJ2-6; D gene ambiguous. V lost 5 bases, J lost 2 bases, and 19 bases lay in between. Germline CDR1 SGHVS, CDR2 FQNEAQ. The CDR3 has 18 amino acids. Variable domain in full (rest from reference TRBV7-8 and TRBJ2-6): GAGVSQSPRYKVAKRGQDVALRCDPISGHVSLFWYQQALGQGPEFLTYFQNEAQLDKSGLPSDRFFAERPEGSVSTLKIQRTQQEDSAVYLCASSHKHIGQTGANVLTFGAGSRLTVL.

This clonotype was detected many times. J is TRBJ2-3 and V is TRBV9; D not resolved. Trimming cost V 0 bases and J 5 bases, with 7 bases left between them. In germline, CDR1 is SGDLS, CDR2 YYNGEE. The CDR3 contains 13 residues. CDR3 loop: CASSVEGRDTQYF. The CDR3 DNA is TGTGCCAGCAGCGTAGAAGGGCGAGATACGCAGTATTTT.

There are many counts of this clonotype. This chain connects TRBV6-5 to TRBJ2-2; tentative D call: TRBD2 (5 bases). V was trimmed by 0 bases and J by 4 bases, leaving 15 bases between them. The CDR3 is 17 residues long. Germline V gene lookup returns CDR1 MNHEY and CDR2 SVGAGI. CDR3 coding DNA: TGTGCCAGCAGTTACTCGAGGAGAACTAGTGGCACCGGGGAGCTGTTTTTT. Encoded protein: CASSYSRRTSGTGELFF.

In its sample, this clonotype was seen many times. This chain connects TRBV6-6 to TRBJ1-2; D is uncertain. The CDR3 is 13 residues long. Germline V gene data show CDR1 as MNHNY and CDR2 as SVGAGI (reference sequence). Between the trimmed V and J ends, which lost 8 bases and 3 bases, there was a span of 13 bases. The CDR3 here is CASGRGRDYGYTF. The CDR3 DNA follows: TGTGCCAGCGGTCGAGGGCGGGACTATGGCTACACCTTC.